This T cell receptor beta chain was identified during a study of cytomegalovirus exposure and HLA in healthy donors. Study background: Within the Caucasian-associated ancestry cluster were about 81% of the approximately 400 genotyped donors. Whole-study results and caveats: Most CMV-associated TCR beta chains appeared HLA-restricted in a later analysis. A previous analysis found most TCR beta V segments productive roughly 90% or roughly 30% of the time. In vitro, a few CMV-associated chains proved specific for CMV antigens.

This PCR relied on a set of 60 Vbeta primers and 13 Jbeta primers. The protocol was immunoSEQ multiplex PCR, while the TCRdb copy is restricted to in-frame clones and leaves out a portion. The table lists around 220,000 clones, over 60% of them singletons, with 15% in the top ten. Details on this clone: Its antigen is currently unknown.

The germline V gene encodes CDR1 SGHRS and CDR2 YFSETQ. V gave up 4 bases and J gave up 5 bases; unmatched junction bases: 10. The CDR3 consists of 17 residues. The sequence was collected from a man in his forties or fifties in good health and CMV-seronegative. Sample: PBMCs. V gene TRBV5-1 combines with J gene TRBJ2-3; 13 nucleotides align to TRBD2. The CDR3 sequence is CASSRTSGSNQGDTQYF. CDR3 DNA: TGCGCCAGCAGCCGGACTAGCGGGAGTAACCAGGGAGATACGCAGTATTTT.